Following are 30 T cell receptor beta chains from one sample sequenced in a study of T cell responses to AZD1222 COVID-19 vaccine. Method: immunoSEQ multiplex PCR; TCRdb's copy keeps in-frame clones and lacks some. The sample carries nearly 90,000 clones, 80% to 90% recorded once. The sample consisted of peripheral blood, taken on day 0 of MenACWY control vaccination. These receptors came from an adult in good health.

This clone was seen once. The V call is TRBV6-1, the J call TRBJ1-5; perhaps TRBD1 as D (5 bases). Trimming left V 1 base short and J 7 bases short, with 14 bases between. In germline, CDR1 is MNHNS, CDR2 SASEGT. The CDR3 loop spans 15 amino acids. The CDR3 DNA reads as TGTGCCAGCAGTGAAGGTTTTTCGGGGGTCCAGCCCCAGCATTTT. Its translation is CASSEGFSGVQPQHF.

Here the CDR3 DNA reads TGTGCCAGCAGTGAGACACCTCTTAACTATGGCTACACCTTC. Protein sequence: CASSETPLNYGYTF. The rearrangement uses TRBV6-1 and TRBJ1-2; D remains ambiguous. The germline V gene has CDR1 MNHNS and CDR2 SASEGT. The ends were cut back, 3 bases at V and 1 base at J, with 9 bases in the middle. This CDR3 comprises 14 residues.

This clone came up a few times. The chain recombines TRBV30 with TRBJ1-2; 11 bases line up with TRBD1. The CDR3 runs to 14 residues. The trim removed 1 base at V and 8 bases at J, leaving 6 bases unmatched. Germline V gene lookup returns CDR1 GTSNPN and CDR2 SVGIG (reference sequence). CDR3 residues: CAWSGGQGVRGYTF. The CDR3 DNA reads TGTGCCTGGAGTGGGGGACAGGGGGTCCGCGGCTACACCTTC.

CDR3 sequence: CASSQGVRAEKLFF. In DNA, the CDR3 is TGCGCCAGCAGCCAAGGTGTCAGGGCTGAAAAACTGTTTTTT. The V and J genes are TRBV4-1 and TRBJ1-4, with D perhaps matching TRBD1 (5 bases). V was trimmed by 1 base and J by 7 bases, leaving 10 bases between them. Germline loops: CDR1 MGHRA, CDR2 YSYEKL. The CDR3 contains 14 residues.

This chain connects TRBV18 to TRBJ1-2; 12 bases map to TRBD1. J was trimmed by 4 bases and V by 2 bases; bases with no gene match: 8. This CDR3 is 17 amino acids long. Germline CDR1 KGHSH, CDR2 LQKENI. CDR3 sequence reads: CASSPMGQGALGYGYTF. In DNA form, the CDR3 reads TGTGCCAGCTCACCAATGGGACAGGGGGCATTGGGCTATGGCTACACCTTC.

The chain is built from TRBV12-3 or TRBV12-4 and TRBJ1-1; D is possibly TRBD1 (5 bases). Trimming took 3 bases from V and 3 from J, leaving 8 bases between them. The CDR3 extends over 13 amino acids. The CDR3 loop reads CASSFGRDTEAFF. DNA for the CDR3: TGTGCCAGCAGTTTTGGCAGGGACACTGAAGCTTTCTTT.

The chain carries TRBV6-6 and TRBJ2-1, with 11 bases identical to TRBD2. CDR3 size: 15 residues. V dropped 5 bases and J dropped 4; count of bases not matched to a gene: 4. CDR1 is MNHNY, CDR2 SVGAGI, per germline (reference sequence). DNA for the CDR3: TGTGCCAGCAGTCTAGCGGGGGGCCGTTACAATGAGCAGTTCTTC. It specifies CASSLAGGRYNEQFF.

The count of this clone is one. The rearrangement uses TRBV4-2 and TRBJ2-1, with D maybe TRBD2 (6 bases). V lost 1 base and J lost 5, with 15 bases in between. There are 16 residues in the CDR3. The germline gives CDR1 LGHNA, CDR2 YNFKEQ. In DNA, the CDR3 is TGTGCCAGCAGCCAAGTGGAGGGCCCGCAGCACAATGAGCAGTTCTTC. Protein product: CASSQVEGPQHNEQFF.

The V call is TRBV5-1, the J call TRBJ1-1; D unresolved. CDR1 and CDR2 from the germline V gene are SGHRS and YFSETQ. The CDR3 is made up of 14 amino acids. With 3 bases removed from V and 1 base from J, the gap between germline ends came to 10 bases. The CDR3 bases are TGCGCCAGCAGCTCTATGGGGTCGAACACTGAAGCTTTCTTT. As protein: CASSSMGSNTEAFF. The full variable domain, in which reference TRBV5-1 and TRBJ1-1 provide the parts outside the CDR3, is KAGVTQTPRYLIKTRGQQVTLSCSPISGHRSVSWYQQTPGQGLQFLFEYFSETQRNKGNFPGRFSGRQFSNSRSEMNVSTLELGDSALYLCASSSMGSNTEAFFGQGTRLTVV.

The sample holds a few counts of this clone. The chain carries TRBV11-1 and TRBJ2-5; either TRBD1 or TRBD2 may supply D (6 bases each). The length of the CDR3 is 14 residues. Germline loops: CDR1 SGHAT, CDR2 FQDESV (reference sequence). The V end lost 3 bases, the J end lost 4 bases, and 12 bases lay between the germline ends. The CDR3 DNA reads as TGTGCCAGCAGCTTCGACAGGCGGGGAGAGACCCAGTACTTC. Its translation is CASSFDRRGETQYF.

This clone has just one count. The chain couples TRBV28 to TRBJ1-4, with 7 nucleotides matching TRBD1. Looked up from germline, CDR1 is MDHEN and CDR2 is SYDVKM. The CDR3 covers 15 residues. The J segment lost 7 bases and the V segment lost 2 bases, leaving 7 bases of the junction unmatched. DNA of the CDR3: TGTGCCAGCAGTTTAAGGGGGCGTCTCTCTGAAAAACTGTTTTTT. Translated: CASSLRGRLSEKLFF.

The chain uses TRBV12-3 or TRBV12-4 and TRBJ1-5; unclear D gene. CDR3 length: 12 amino acids. V gave up 6 bases and J gave up 7 bases, with 10 bases separating them. CDR3 amino acids: CASRRNDQPQHF. The CDR3 nucleotides are TGTGCCAGCAGACGGAATGACCAGCCCCAGCATTTT.

The chain has TRBV5-6 and TRBJ2-1, with D possibly being TRBD2 (5 bases). The CDR3 consists of 13 residues. Trimming took 0 bases from V and 9 from J, leaving 10 bases between them. In germline, CDR1 is SGHDT, CDR2 YYEEEE. The CDR3 is CASSLAEGTEQFF. The CDR3 DNA sequence: TGTGCCAGCAGCTTGGCCGAGGGCACTGAGCAGTTCTTC.

This chain joins TRBV6-6 and TRBJ2-7; TRBD2 might be the D (6 bases). The germline V gene encodes CDR1 MNHNY and CDR2 SVGAGI (reference sequence). V was trimmed by 6 bases and J by 3 bases, leaving 15 bases between them. The CDR3 sequence is 14 residues long. The CDR3 region has the DNA TGTGCCAGCAGGCGGGAAAAGACTTACTACGAGCAGTACTTC. It encodes CASRREKTYYEQYF.

The sample holds one count of this clone. The rearrangement joins TRBV4-3 to TRBJ1-2; TRBD1 matches 9 bases. The germline V gene has CDR1 LGHNA and CDR2 YSLEER. The CDR3 sequence is 18 residues long. J lost 4 bases, V lost 0 bases, and 12 bases had no gene match. The CDR3 DNA sequence: TGCGCCAGCAGCCAAGAAGGGACAGGGAGGGAGGTAGGCTATGGCTACACCTTC. This codes for CASSQEGTGREVGYGYTF.

This clone was detected only a few times. The V gene is TRBV24-1, the J gene TRBJ1-5, with a possible D match to TRBD1 (6 bases). The V gene's germline CDR1 is KGHDR and CDR2 SFDVKD. V dropped 4 bases and J dropped 3 bases, with 15 bases sitting between them. CDR3 length: 16 amino acids. This CDR3 is CATSETGRGYNQPQHF. CDR3 coding DNA: TGTGCCACCAGTGAAACAGGGCGAGGATACAATCAGCCCCAGCATTTT.

This clone has more than one count but fewer than ten. The rearrangement joins TRBV3-1 (or the pseudogene TRBV3-2) to TRBJ1-2, with D unclear. V was trimmed by 0 bases and J by 4 bases, leaving 12 bases between them. Germline V gene data show CDR1 as LGHDT and CDR2 as YNNKEL (reference sequence). The CDR3 loop spans 15 amino acids. CDR3 nucleotide sequence: TGTGCCAGCAGCCAAGACAACCCCCATCTCTATGGCTACACCTTC. Translated, it gives CASSQDNPHLYGYTF.

The gene calls are TRBV5-1 and TRBJ2-2; D not certain. The length of the CDR3 is 14 residues. In germline, CDR1 is SGHRS, CDR2 YFSETQ. V lost 4 bases, J lost 1 base, and 8 bases lay in between. The CDR3 sequence: CASSTPENTGELFF. CDR3 bases: TGCGCCAGCAGCACCCCGGAGAACACCGGGGAGCTGTTTTTT.

A few counts support this clone. The chain joins TRBV7-2 to TRBJ1-1; 8 bases match TRBD1. This CDR3 spans 15 amino acids. V trimming: 5 bases; J trimming: 2 bases; junction bases outside the gene matches: 7. Germline V gene data show CDR1 as SGHTA and CDR2 as FQGNSA. CDR3 nucleotide sequence: TGTGCCAGCAGCCCCGGGGCAGGGGGCAACACTGAAGCTTTCTTT. It codes for CASSPGAGGNTEAFF.

This clone was observed once. The chain carries TRBV6-5 and TRBJ2-3; D not certain. The ends were cut back, 0 bases at V and 0 bases at J, with 10 bases in the middle. In germline, CDR1 is MNHEY, CDR2 SVGAGI. The CDR3 has 16 residues. CDR3: CASSYSRRTSTDTQYF. The CDR3 DNA is TGTGCCAGCAGTTACTCGCGGCGTACTAGCACAGATACGCAGTATTTT.

This chain links TRBV7-2 with TRBJ1-2, with 7 bases lining up with TRBD1. The ends lost 5 bases at V and 1 base at J; junction bases unmatched: 7. The CDR3 runs to 15 residues. Germline CDR1 SGHTA, CDR2 FQGNSA. CDR3 residues: CASSRDREVNYGYTF. In DNA form, the CDR3 reads TGTGCCAGCAGCCGCGACAGGGAGGTTAACTATGGCTACACCTTC.

The chain couples TRBV12-5 to TRBJ1-4; 8 bases line up with TRBD1. CDR1 is LGHNT and CDR2 is FRNRAP in the germline V gene. This CDR3 spans 15 amino acids. V was pared by 6 bases and J by 5 bases, with 8 bases of the junction left unmatched. CDR3 in DNA: TGTGCTAGTGGACAAGGACAGGGAAGGAATGAAAAACTGTTTTTT. This codes for CASGQGQGRNEKLFF.

The J gene is TRBJ2-5, the V gene TRBV4-2; 10 nucleotides agree with TRBD2. Germline V CDR1 and CDR2: LGHNA, YNFKEQ. This CDR3 is built from 15 residues. The V segment lost 3 bases and the J segment 5 bases; nucleotides outside the gene matches: 6. CDR3 amino acids: CASSQSGGAGETQYF. For the CDR3, the DNA is TGTGCCAGCAGCCAGAGCGGGGGGGCGGGTGAGACCCAGTACTTC.

The DNA for the CDR3 is TGTGCCAGCAGTTTATCCGGGACAGGGGGTGTTGGCTACACCTTC. Amino acid sequence: CASSLSGTGGVGYTF. The chain employs TRBV27 and TRBJ1-2, with TRBD1 matching 11 bases. The CDR3 length is 15 residues. The germline V gene encodes CDR1 MNHEY and CDR2 SMNVEV (reference sequence). Losses at the gene ends were 0 bases for V and 7 bases for J; bases not matched to a gene: 4.

This rearrangement joins TRBV6-5 to TRBJ1-1; D ambiguous. Germline V lookup: CDR1 MNHEY, CDR2 SVGAGI. The CDR3 runs 13 residues. With 6 bases removed from V and 0 bases from J, the gap between germline ends came to 8 bases. Here the CDR3 reads CASRDTVNTEAFF. CDR3 sequence (DNA): TGTGCCAGCAGAGATACAGTGAACACTGAAGCTTTCTTT.

This chain connects TRBV30 to TRBJ2-3; a possible D gene is TRBD2 (7 bases). V lost 3 bases to trimming and J lost 0 bases, with 10 bases between them. The CDR3 has 14 amino acids. Germline CDR1 reads GTSNPN; CDR2 reads SVGIG (reference sequence). CDR3 coding DNA: TGTGCCTGGAGGAGGGGGGGTAGCACAGATACGCAGTATTTT. The encoded protein is CAWRRGGSTDTQYF.

This sequence joins TRBV6-1 and TRBJ1-2, with D uncertain. V shed 3 bases and J shed 4 bases, with 9 bases lying between them. The CDR3 spans 13 residues. Germline values: CDR1 MNHNS, CDR2 SASEGT. In DNA, the CDR3 is TGTGCCAGCAGTGAGACGCAGGTCTATGGCTACACCTTC. Its protein product is CASSETQVYGYTF.

The V gene is TRBV19, the J gene TRBJ1-1, with D perhaps TRBD1 (6 bases). The CDR3 length is 15 residues. With 1 base removed from V and 0 bases from J, the gap between germline ends came to 9 bases. Germline values: CDR1 LNHDA, CDR2 SQIVND (reference sequence). CDR3 sequence (DNA): TGTGCCAGTAGTATAGTAGGGGGGGTGAACACTGAAGCTTTCTTT. This codes for CASSIVGGVNTEAFF.

The rearrangement joins TRBV14 to TRBJ2-7; 10 positions agree with TRBD1. Losses at the gene ends were 1 base for V and 3 bases for J; bases not matched to a gene: 6. This CDR3 is built from 16 residues. The germline V gene encodes CDR1 SGHDN and CDR2 FVKESK. DNA for the CDR3: TGTGCCAGCAGCCAAGCTGACAGGGGGCAAAGCTACGAGCAGTACTTC. This codes for CASSQADRGQSYEQYF.

V gene TRBV7-3 combines with J gene TRBJ2-3, with 8 nucleotides matching TRBD2. There are 15 residues in the CDR3. V was pared by 5 bases and J by 3 bases, with 7 bases of the junction left unmatched. The germline gives CDR1 SGHTA, CDR2 FQGTGA. CDR3 region: CASSQPAGGTDTQYF. CDR3 nucleotides: TGTGCCAGCAGCCAACCGGCGGGGGGTACAGATACGCAGTATTTT.